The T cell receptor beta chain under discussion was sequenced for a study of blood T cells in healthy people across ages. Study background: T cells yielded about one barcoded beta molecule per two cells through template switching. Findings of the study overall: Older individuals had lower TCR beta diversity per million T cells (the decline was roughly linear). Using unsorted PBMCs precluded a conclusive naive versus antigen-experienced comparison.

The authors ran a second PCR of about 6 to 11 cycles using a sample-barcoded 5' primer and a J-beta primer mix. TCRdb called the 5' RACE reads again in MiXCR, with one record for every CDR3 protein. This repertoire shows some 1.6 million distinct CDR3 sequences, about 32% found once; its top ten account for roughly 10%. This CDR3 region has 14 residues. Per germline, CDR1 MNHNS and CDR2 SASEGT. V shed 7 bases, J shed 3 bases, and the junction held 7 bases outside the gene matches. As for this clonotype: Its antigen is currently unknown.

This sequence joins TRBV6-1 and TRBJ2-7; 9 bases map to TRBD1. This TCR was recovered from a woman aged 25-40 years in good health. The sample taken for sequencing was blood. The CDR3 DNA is TGTGCCAGCATGGGGACAGGGAGAGTCTACGAGCAGTACTTC. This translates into CASMGTGRVYEQYF.